This T cell receptor beta chain was identified in a study of blood T cells in healthy people across ages. Study conclusions and caveats: More naive CD4+ cells and higher diversity were found in long-lived than in aged donors.

Between the trimmed V and J ends, which lost 6 bases and 11 bases, there was a span of 16 bases. CDR3 length equals 12 residues. Concerning this clonotype itself: Its antigen is as yet unknown.

A sample-barcoded 5' primer and a J-beta primer mix were used in a second PCR of about 7 to 12 cycles. TCRdb re-called the 5' RACE reads with MiXCR, one entry per CDR3 protein. The profile shows 700,000 or so distinct CDR3 sequences, 22% of them singletons. A minimum of 5.5 micrograms of total RNA was extracted per sample. Sequencing input: blood. This TCR was sampled from a man between 65 and 85 years old in good health. This chain links TRBV12-3 or TRBV12-4 with TRBJ2-5; TRBD2 is a possible D gene (5 bases). CDR3 DNA: TGTGCCAGCAGCGGGGTCCGGAATCCTCAGTACTTC. Translation: CASSGVRNPQYF.